This record concerns one T cell receptor beta chain sequence. This entry comes from a study of blood T cell repertoires in COVID-19. Assay: immunoSEQ multiplex PCR; the TCRdb copy retains only in-frame clones and omits some. This sample has around 280,000 clones; under 90% occur once, and the top ten carry 1.5% to 2%. The germline V gene has CDR1 SGHDN and CDR2 FVKESK. V lost 4 bases and J lost 5; bases outside the gene matches: 3. The CDR3 contains 14 residues. This sequence originates from a woman aged 40 to 50 who had recovered from COVID-19. The sample taken for sequencing was PBMCs or T cells enriched from blood (not recorded which). The chain has TRBV14 and TRBJ2-1, with 9 bases identical to TRBD1. The CDR3 region has the DNA TGTGCCAGCAGCCGGGACAGGGCTAACAATGAGCAGTTCTTC. The encoded protein is CASSRDRANNEQFF.